This TCR beta chain was recovered during a study of T cells after yellow fever vaccination. Study outcomes and limitations: Detected again after the booster were most primary-vaccination clones, at 96% CD4 and about 89% CD8. Though weaker, the secondary response peaked faster, on day 5 versus 15.

The CDR3 runs 15 residues. The trim removed 3 bases at V and 9 bases at J, leaving 6 bases unmatched. CDR1 MNHNS and CDR2 SASEGT come from the germline V gene. MiXCR, applied by TCRdb to the 5' RACE reads, yields one record per CDR3 protein. The data hold under 550,000 distinct CDR3 sequences, with 21% observed a single time. A word on this clonotype: Its antigen is as yet unknown.

The chain joins TRBV6-1 to TRBJ2-1; 12 positions match TRBD1. The material sequenced was PBMCs, taken 21 days after the first yellow fever vaccination. This receptor was identified in a man between 18 and 29 years old who received the YFV17D yellow fever vaccine. CDR3 loop: CASSDPGQGAIEQFF. CDR3 DNA: TGTGCCAGCAGTGACCCGGGACAGGGGGCGATTGAGCAGTTCTTC.